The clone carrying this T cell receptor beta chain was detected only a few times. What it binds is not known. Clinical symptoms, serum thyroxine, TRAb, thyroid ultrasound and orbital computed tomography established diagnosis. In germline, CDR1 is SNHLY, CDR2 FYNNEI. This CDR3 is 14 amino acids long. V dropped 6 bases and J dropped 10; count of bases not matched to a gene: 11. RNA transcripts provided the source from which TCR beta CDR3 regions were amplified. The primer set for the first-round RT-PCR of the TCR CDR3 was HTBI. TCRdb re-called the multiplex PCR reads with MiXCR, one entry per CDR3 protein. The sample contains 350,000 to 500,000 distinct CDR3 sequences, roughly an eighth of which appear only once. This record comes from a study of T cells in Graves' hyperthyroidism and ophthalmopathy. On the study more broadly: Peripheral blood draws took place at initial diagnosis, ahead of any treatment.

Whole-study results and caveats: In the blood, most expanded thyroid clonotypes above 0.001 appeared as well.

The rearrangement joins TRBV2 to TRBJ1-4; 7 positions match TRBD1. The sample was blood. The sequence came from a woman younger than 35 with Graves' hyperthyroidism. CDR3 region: CASRPQGCQGKLFF. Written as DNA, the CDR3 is TGTGCCAGCAGACCACAGGGGTGTCAAGGAAAACTGTTTTTT.